This TCR beta chain came from a study of molecular identifiers for immune sequencing clone quantification (dated by TCRdb to 2017 to 2018). Regarding the complete study: For a replicate experiment, RNA from around 18,000 or 91,000 naive CD8 T cells was divided into five aliquots, and four of the five aliquots were sequenced. This methods study used CD8 T cells to benchmark TCR RNA copy counting and molecular-identifier clustering-based TCR repertoire sequencing (MIDCIRS).

The paper as a whole reports these results and caveats: Highly expanded clone sizes could be underestimated because identical TCR molecules may share a barcode. When barcode sub-clustering was left out, chimeric consensus sequences inflated TCR diversity, with chimeras reaching as high as 47%. A single cell's worth of spiked-in Jurkat TCR RNA was reported detectable even among 900,000 to 1,000,000 naive CD8 T cells. The naive libraries included spiked-in Jurkat TCR RNA (under eleven copies' worth), and this Jurkat TCR RNA is not part of the donor repertoire. About 3 recovered TCR RNA copies per cell were obtained by modeling, versus approximately 10 by digital PCR, implying a capture efficiency of about 30%. In CMV-specific effector cells, over 99% of molecules were held by clones above 20 RNA copies, whereas under 1% of molecules were held by such clones in naive cells.

Libraries of naive CD8 T cells were generated from roughly 20,000 to 1,000,000 sorted cells, with 10%, 30% or 50% of the purified RNA used. On a BD FACSAria II, naive CD8 T cells were FACS-sorted as CD8+CD4-CCR7+CD45RA+ and collected into RLT Plus buffer. Detection sensitivity was tested by spiking Jurkat RNA equal to over 8 TCR copies' worth into samples containing roughly 17,000-1,100,000 naive CD8 T cells. Enrichment of CD8 T cells was performed with RosetteSep CD8+ T Cell Enrichment Cocktail and Ficoll-Paque, after which ACK red cell lysis was carried out. With regard to this clonotype: It lacks a known antigen. Per-base quality was not reported, and no clone a single base away is much larger than it.

The library was obtained by PCR. Sequencing relied on an Illumina HiSeq 4000. Preparation of bulk TCR libraries followed a previously described approach, with the TCR primers listed in Table S5. Total RNA was purified with the Qiagen AllPrep DNA/RNA kit. Before analysis, reads from multiple sequencing runs of one library were combined. As for the original processing: Only reads with exact TCR constant sequence were kept, trimmed to 150 nt, and grouped by their 12-nt molecular barcodes. Reads within each barcode group were sub-clustered using a 15% Levenshtein threshold, and quality-weighted consensus sequences were constructed for each RNA molecule. Non-functional sequences were removed, as were lower-count sequences one edit away from another. Based on a fit of two negative binomial distributions, barcode sub-clusters having less than 20% of the maximum read count were discarded. The public reads were reanalyzed by TCRdb: fastp trimming at Q25, MiXCR alignment, in-frame beta chains only. Each record represents a unique CDR3 protein, reported with the most common genes and DNA among its rows. None of the V and J calls come from the authors' own analysis; TCRdb made them. The table for this sample lists a few hundred thousand distinct CDR3 sequences; about a fifth of them were counted only once. The ten largest clones represent under 0.85% of the sample.

The TCR sequence derives from a human donor in good health. Some libraries in this study had Jurkat cell RNA spiked in. Sample: naive CD8+ T cells from blood, with Jurkat cell RNA spiked in. Taken with the paper, the label for cell subset or site translates to: FACS-sorted CD8+CD4-CCR7+CD45RA+ naive T cells.

The CDR3 protein sequence reads: CATTLRRNEQFF. In nucleotide form, the sequence is TGTGCCACCACTCTTAGAAGAAATGAGCAGTTCTTC. The receptor chain draws on TRBV24-1 and TRBJ2-1; no D gene call is confident. In the germline V gene, CDR1 corresponds to KGHDR and CDR2 to SFDVKD. The cysteine opens and the phenylalanine closes a CDR3 of 12 amino acids. The read is trimmed to its CDR3 DNA, 36 bases read in frame from base 1. The germline ends are 11 bases apart after V is trimmed by 8 bases and J by 7 bases.